The 6 T cell receptor beta chains reported below all come from one sample, sequenced in a study of shared clonotypes between healthy human individuals. CD45RO-negative, CCR7-selected cells formed the naive CD8 fraction, which excluded terminally differentiated effector memory CD45RA+ cells. Measured with immunoSEQ multiplex PCR; TCRdb has only the in-frame clones, and not every one. The sample shows 800,000 to 950,000 clones, just over 95% of them seen only once. Sequencing used naive CD8+ T cells sorted from blood. The receptor set was obtained from a man under 40 in good health.

The chain is built from TRBV6-1 and TRBJ2-3, with 7 positions matching TRBD1. The germline V gene encodes CDR1 MNHNS and CDR2 SASEGT. The CDR3 runs to 13 residues. The trim removed 10 bases at V and 3 bases at J, leaving 7 bases unmatched. The CDR3 loop is CATRLTGTDTQYF. CDR3 bases: TGTGCCACCCGGTTGACAGGGACAGATACGCAGTATTTT.

J is TRBJ2-3 and V is TRBV11-2, with 12 nucleotides matching TRBD2. V was pared by 3 bases and J by 5 bases, with 6 bases of the junction left unmatched. This CDR3 spans 16 amino acids. Germline-derived CDR1 and CDR2 are SGHAT and FQNNGV. The CDR3 spells CASSFRLAGVIDTQYF. CDR3 bases: TGTGCCAGCAGCTTCAGACTAGCGGGAGTCATAGATACGCAGTATTTT.

The chain has TRBV19 and TRBJ2-1; D is undetermined. V dropped 3 bases and J dropped 4 bases, with 13 bases sitting between them. The CDR3 consists of 15 residues. The germline CDR1 and CDR2 sequences are LNHDA and SQIVND (reference sequence). The CDR3 loop reads CASSIGRLIYNEQFF. The CDR3 nucleotides are TGTGCCAGTAGTATTGGGCGACTCATTTACAATGAGCAGTTCTTC. Filled out from reference TRBV19 and TRBJ2-1, the complete variable domain reads DGGITQSPKYLFRKEGQNVTLSCEQNLNHDAMYWYRQDPGQGLRLIYYSQIVNDFQKGDIAEGYSVSREKKESFPLTVTSAQKNPTAFYLCASSIGRLIYNEQFFGPGTRLTVL.

V gene TRBV2 combines with J gene TRBJ2-7, with TRBD1 matching 8 bases. This CDR3 comprises 16 residues. Germline V gene data show CDR1 as SNHLY and CDR2 as FYNNEI. With V trimmed by 7 bases and J by 3 bases, 14 bases remained unmatched. The CDR3 sequence is CASTINQGAVIYEQYF. For the CDR3, the DNA is TGTGCCAGCACCATTAACCAGGGGGCTGTGATCTACGAGCAGTACTTC.

This chain joins TRBV27 and TRBJ1-1; D not resolved. This CDR3 comprises 14 residues. Trimming shortened V by 6 bases and J by 2 bases, and 13 bases separated the two germline ends. CDR1 is MNHEY and CDR2 is SMNVEV in the germline V gene (reference sequence). CDR3 sequence (DNA): TGTGCCAGCAGATTAGGTAGAGGTAACACTGAAGCTTTCTTT. It encodes CASRLGRGNTEAFF.

The count of this clone is one. V usage is TRBV28 and J usage is TRBJ2-1; 9 bases are shared with TRBD2. V gave up 3 bases and J gave up 6 bases; unmatched junction bases: 9. CDR1 MDHEN and CDR2 SYDVKM come from the germline V gene. The CDR3 runs 16 residues. The CDR3 DNA sequence: TGTGCCAGCAGTTTCTTGGTAGCGGGAGCTGTCAATGAGCAGTTCTTC. This translates into CASSFLVAGAVNEQFF.